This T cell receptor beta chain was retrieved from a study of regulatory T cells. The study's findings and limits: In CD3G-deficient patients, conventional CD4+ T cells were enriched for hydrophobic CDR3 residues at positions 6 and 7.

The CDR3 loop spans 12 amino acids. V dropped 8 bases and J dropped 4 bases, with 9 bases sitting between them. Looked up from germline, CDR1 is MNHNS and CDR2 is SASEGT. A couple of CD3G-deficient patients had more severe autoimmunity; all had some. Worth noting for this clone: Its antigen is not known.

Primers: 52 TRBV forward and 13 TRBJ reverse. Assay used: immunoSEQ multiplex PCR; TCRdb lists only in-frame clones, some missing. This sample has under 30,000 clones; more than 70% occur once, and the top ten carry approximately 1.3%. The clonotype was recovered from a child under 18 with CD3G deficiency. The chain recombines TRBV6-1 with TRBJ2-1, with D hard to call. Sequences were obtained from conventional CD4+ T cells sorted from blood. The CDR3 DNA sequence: TGTGCCAGCGGGCGACAATACAATGAGCAGTTCTTC. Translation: CASGRQYNEQFF.